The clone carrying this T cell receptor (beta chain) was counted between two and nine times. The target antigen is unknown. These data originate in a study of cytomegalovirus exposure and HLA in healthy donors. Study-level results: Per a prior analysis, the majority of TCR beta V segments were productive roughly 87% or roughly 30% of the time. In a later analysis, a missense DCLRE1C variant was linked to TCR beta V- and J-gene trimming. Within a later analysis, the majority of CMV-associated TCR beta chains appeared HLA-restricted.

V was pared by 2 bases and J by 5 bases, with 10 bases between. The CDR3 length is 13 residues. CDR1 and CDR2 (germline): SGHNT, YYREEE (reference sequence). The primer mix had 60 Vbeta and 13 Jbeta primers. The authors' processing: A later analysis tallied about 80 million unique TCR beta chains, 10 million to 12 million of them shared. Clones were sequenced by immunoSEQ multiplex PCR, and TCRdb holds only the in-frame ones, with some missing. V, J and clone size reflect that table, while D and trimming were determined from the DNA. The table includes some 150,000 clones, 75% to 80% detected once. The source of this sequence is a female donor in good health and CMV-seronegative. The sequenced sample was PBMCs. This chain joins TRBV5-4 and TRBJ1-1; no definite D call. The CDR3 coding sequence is TGTGCCAGCAGCTTTGCGGGAGGGACTGAAGCTTTCTTT. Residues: CASSFAGGTEAFF.